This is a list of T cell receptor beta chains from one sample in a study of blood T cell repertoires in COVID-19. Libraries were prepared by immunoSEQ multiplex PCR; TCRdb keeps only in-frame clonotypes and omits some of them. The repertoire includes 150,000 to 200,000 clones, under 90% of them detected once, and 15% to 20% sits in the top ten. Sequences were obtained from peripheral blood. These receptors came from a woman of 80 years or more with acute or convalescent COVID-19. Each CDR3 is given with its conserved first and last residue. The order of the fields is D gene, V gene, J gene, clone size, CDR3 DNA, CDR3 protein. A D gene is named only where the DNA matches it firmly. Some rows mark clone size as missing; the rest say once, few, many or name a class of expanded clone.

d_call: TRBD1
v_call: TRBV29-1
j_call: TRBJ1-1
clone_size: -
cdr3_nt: TGCAGCGTTGGTCAGGGGGCGAATACTGAAGCTTTCTTT
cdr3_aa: CSVGQGANTEAFF

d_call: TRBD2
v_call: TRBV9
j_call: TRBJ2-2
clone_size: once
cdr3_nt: TGTGCCAGCAGCGTAGTCGGGGGGGTCCTCACCGGGGAGCTGTTTTTT
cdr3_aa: CASSVVGGVLTGELFF

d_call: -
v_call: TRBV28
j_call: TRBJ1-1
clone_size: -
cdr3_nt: TGTGCCAGCAGTTTGCCGGGGGAGAACACTGAAGCTTTCTTT
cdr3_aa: CASSLPGENTEAFF

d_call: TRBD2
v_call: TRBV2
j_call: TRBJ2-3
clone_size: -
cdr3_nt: TGTGCCAGCAGCGCCCTGGGGGGCAAGACTAGCGGGAGGGCCCGGGCAGATACGCAGTATTTT
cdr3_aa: CASSALGGKTSGRARADTQYF

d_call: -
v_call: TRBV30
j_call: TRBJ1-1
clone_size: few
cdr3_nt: TGTGCCTGCTCCGGCGGCGTTGAAGCTTTCTTT
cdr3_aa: CACSGGVEAFF

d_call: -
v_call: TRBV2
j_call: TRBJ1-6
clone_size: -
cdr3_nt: TGTGCCAGCAGTGGACTGCCTCAGGGTTCACCCCTCCACTTT
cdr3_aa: CASSGLPQGSPLHF

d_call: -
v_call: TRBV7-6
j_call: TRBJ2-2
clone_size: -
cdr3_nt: TGTGCCAGCAAAAGCCCTTACCCGGGAAACACCGGGGAGCTGTTTTTT
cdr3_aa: CASKSPYPGNTGELFF

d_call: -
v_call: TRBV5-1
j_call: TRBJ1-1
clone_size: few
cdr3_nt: TGCGCCAGCAGCGTTAGAGGGAGTCTATCTTTGAACACTGAAGCTTTCTTT
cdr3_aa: CASSVRGSLSLNTEAFF

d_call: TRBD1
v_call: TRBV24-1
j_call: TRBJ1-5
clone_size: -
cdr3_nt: TGTGCCACCAGTGATGCGGGACAGGTTAGCAATCAGCCCCAGCATTTT
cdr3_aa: CATSDAGQVSNQPQHF

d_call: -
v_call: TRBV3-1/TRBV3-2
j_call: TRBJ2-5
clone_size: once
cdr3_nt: TGTGCCAGCAGCCACCAAACGACAGGGAGGCAAGAGACCCAGTACTTC
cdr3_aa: CASSHQTTGRQETQYF

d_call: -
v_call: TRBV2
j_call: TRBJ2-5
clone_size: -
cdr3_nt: TGTGCCAGCAAAAGCAGGGGGGTTGTGGAGACCCAGTACTTC
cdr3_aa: CASKSRGVVETQYF

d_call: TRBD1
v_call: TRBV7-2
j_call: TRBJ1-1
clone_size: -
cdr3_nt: TGTGCCAGCAGCGTGGACAGGGGGAGGACTGAAGCTTTCTTT
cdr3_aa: CASSVDRGRTEAFF